This section outlines one T cell receptor (beta chain) sequence together with its context. One end of the junction fails to match germline, which may point to a read error. Each sample gave at least 7 million isolated PBMCs. The sample is drawn from a study of blood T cells in healthy people across ages. Primed by a sample-barcoded 5' primer and a J-beta primer mix, a second PCR proceeded for about 7 to 11 cycles. TCRdb fed the 5' RACE reads into MiXCR, producing one record per CDR3 protein. The sample holds under 2 million distinct CDR3 sequences, 34% seen once. Germline CDR1 SGHRS, CDR2 YFSETQ. The CDR3 runs to 17 residues.

Sequencing was carried out using blood. This chain joins TRBV5-1 and TRBJ1-6; D perhaps matches TRBD1 (5 bases). The receptor's source is a woman in her 30s in good health. The CDR3 region has the DNA TGCGCCAGCAGCTTTTTATGGGGCAGGGTTGACAATTCACTCCTCCACTTT. Translating it yields CASSFLWGRVDNSLLHF. Supplemented by reference TRBV5-1 and TRBJ1-6, the full variable domain reads KAGVTQTPRYLIKTRGQQVTLSCSPISGHRSVSWYQQTPGQGLQFLFEYFSETQRNKGNFPGRFSGRQFSNSRSEMNVSTLELGDSALYLCASSFLWGRVDNSLLHFGNGTRLTVT.